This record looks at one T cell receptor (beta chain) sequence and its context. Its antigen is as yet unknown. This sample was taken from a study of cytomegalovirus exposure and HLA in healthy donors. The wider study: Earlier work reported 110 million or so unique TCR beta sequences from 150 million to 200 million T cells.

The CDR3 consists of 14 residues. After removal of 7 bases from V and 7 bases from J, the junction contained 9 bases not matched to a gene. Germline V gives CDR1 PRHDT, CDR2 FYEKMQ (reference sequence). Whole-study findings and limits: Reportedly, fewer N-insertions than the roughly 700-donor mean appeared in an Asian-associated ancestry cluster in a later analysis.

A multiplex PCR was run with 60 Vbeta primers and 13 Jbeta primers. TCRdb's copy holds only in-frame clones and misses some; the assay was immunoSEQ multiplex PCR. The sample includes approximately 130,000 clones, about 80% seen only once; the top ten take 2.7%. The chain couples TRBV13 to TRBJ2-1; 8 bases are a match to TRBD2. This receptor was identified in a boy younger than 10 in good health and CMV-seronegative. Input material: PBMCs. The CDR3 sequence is CASTPAGVSNEQFF. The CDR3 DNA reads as TGTGCCAGCACCCCAGCGGGAGTGTCGAATGAGCAGTTCTTC.